A selection of T cell receptor beta chains follows, all from one sample in a study of patients and donors after allogeneic stem cell transplantation. A single record per CDR3 protein comes from TCRdb applying MiXCR to the RT-PCR reads. There are approximately 160,000 distinct CDR3 sequences in the sample; 30% occur only once, and around 3% lies in the top ten. Sequencing used blood, either unsorted or a sorted T cell fraction (not recorded which). Source of these receptors: a human donor who was either an allogeneic HSCT recipient or a stem cell or donor lymphocyte infusion donor (not recorded which). It is not recorded whose cells these are; they may come from a transplant donor. The conserved cysteine and the conserved F or W are not part of the CDR3 here.

V gene	J gene	CDR3 protein
TRBV9	TRBJ2-5	ASSEEAGVKETQY
TRBV7-2	TRBJ2-6	ASSLVLSGANVLT
TRBV5-1	TRBJ2-7	ASTPLAGVPYEQY
TRBV4-3	TRBJ1-3	ASSQEDLRYSGNTIY
TRBV12-3/TRBV12-4	TRBJ1-1	ASSPGPFMNTEAF
TRBV7-8	TRBJ1-1	ASSLDRGRAF
TRBV6-5	TRBJ2-3	ASSPWGISSTDTQY
TRBV20-1	TRBJ1-2	SAPTGGSYGYT
TRBV12-3/TRBV12-4	TRBJ2-5	ASSPDNQETQY
TRBV6-5	TRBJ2-7	ASSSRIPGQGLGEQY
TRBV20-1	TRBJ2-1	SASLNEQF
TRBV6-5	TRBJ2-2	ASSYETGTGELF
TRBV29-1	TRBJ1-1	SVEGSSTEAF
TRBV3-1	TRBJ1-5	ASSQGTGGNQPQH
TRBV12-3/TRBV12-4	TRBJ1-2	ARSPPRALGGYT
TRBV6-2/TRBV6-3	TRBJ2-7	ASMRIAGSYEQY
TRBV10-2	TRBJ1-3	ASSDRLTGNTIY
TRBV27	TRBJ1-4	ASSFEGFNEKLF
TRBV5-1	TRBJ2-7	ASSGRGRGPSYEQY
TRBV5-8	TRBJ1-5	ASSFGQLKPQH
TRBV6-5	TRBJ1-2	ASSPTQGFYGYT
TRBV6-5	TRBJ1-3	ASSYGTGLQDTIY
TRBV12-3/TRBV12-4	TRBJ1-1	ATSMGLNTEAF
TRBV2	TRBJ2-3	AIKPTDTQY
TRBV20-1	TRBJ2-1	SASGLGYEQF
TRBV5-1	TRBJ1-3	ASSLTGVFGNTIY
TRBV6-5	TRBJ2-7	ASSYSYWGYEQY
TRBV29-1	TRBJ2-3	SVEGFRASDASTDTQY
TRBV12-3/TRBV12-4	TRBJ1-1	ASSRRTGNTEAF
TRBV12-3/TRBV12-4	TRBJ2-1	ASFGTLRNEQF
TRBV4-2	TRBJ1-1	ASSRGKGGTEAF
TRBV29-1	TRBJ2-2	SVEYGELF
TRBV4-1	TRBJ2-1	ASSQPGGNEQF
TRBV4-1	TRBJ1-2	ASSQRQGGDYGYT
TRBV6-6	TRBJ1-4	ASSYSSGTGYEKLF